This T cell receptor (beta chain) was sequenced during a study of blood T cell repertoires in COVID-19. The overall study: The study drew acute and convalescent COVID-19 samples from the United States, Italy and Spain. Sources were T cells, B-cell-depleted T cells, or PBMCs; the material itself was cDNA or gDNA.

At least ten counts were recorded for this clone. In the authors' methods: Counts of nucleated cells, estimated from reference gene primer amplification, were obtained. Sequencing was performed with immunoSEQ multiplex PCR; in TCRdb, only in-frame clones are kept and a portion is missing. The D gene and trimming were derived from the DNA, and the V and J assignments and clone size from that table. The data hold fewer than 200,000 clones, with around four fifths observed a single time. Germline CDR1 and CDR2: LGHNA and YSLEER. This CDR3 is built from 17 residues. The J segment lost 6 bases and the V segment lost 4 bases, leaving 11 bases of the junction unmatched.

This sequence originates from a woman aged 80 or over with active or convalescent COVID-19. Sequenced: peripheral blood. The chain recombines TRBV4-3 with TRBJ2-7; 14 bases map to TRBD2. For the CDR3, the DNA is TGCGCCAGCAGCCCCAGAGGACTAGCGGGGGGTAGCAGCGAGCAGTACTTC. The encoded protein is CASSPRGLAGGSSEQYF.